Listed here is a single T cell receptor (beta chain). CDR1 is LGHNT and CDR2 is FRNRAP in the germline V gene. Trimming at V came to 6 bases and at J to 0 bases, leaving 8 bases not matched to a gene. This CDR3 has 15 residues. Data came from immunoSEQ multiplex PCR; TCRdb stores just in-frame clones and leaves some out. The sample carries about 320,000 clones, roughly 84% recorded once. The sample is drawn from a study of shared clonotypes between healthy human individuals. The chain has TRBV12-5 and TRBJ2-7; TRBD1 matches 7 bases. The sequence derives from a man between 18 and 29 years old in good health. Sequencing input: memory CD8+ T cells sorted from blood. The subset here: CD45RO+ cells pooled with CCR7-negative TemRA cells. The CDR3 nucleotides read TGTGCTAGTGGGGACACAGGGGATAGCTCCTACGAGCAGTACTTC. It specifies CASGDTGDSSYEQYF.